This T cell receptor (beta chain) came from a study of blood T cells in healthy people across ages. The study, taken as a whole, reports: Long-lived donors had more naive CD4+ cells and higher diversity than aged donors. Estimates based on one million T cells were treated as lower bounds.

The use of a sample-barcoded 5' primer and a J-beta primer mix characterized a second PCR of roughly 7 to 11 cycles. TCRdb passed the 5' RACE reads through MiXCR, listing each CDR3 protein once. The repertoire includes about 630,000 distinct CDR3 sequences, 20% to 25% of them detected once, and approximately 3.6% sits in the top ten. Each of the donors had 8 to 10 milliliters of peripheral blood drawn into EDTA-treated Vacutainer tubes. In the case of this clonotype: The antigen is undetermined.

Trimming at V came to 4 bases and at J to 7 bases, leaving 3 bases not matched to a gene. This CDR3 contains 13 residues. Germline CDR1 and CDR2: SQVTM and ANQGSEA. The receptor was derived from a man aged 65-85 years in good health. The chain has TRBV29-1 and TRBJ1-6, with TRBD1 matching over 8 bases. Sequenced input: blood. In DNA, the CDR3 is TGCAGCGTTGTAGACAGGGGAAATTCACCCCTCCACTTT. Translated: CSVVDRGNSPLHF.